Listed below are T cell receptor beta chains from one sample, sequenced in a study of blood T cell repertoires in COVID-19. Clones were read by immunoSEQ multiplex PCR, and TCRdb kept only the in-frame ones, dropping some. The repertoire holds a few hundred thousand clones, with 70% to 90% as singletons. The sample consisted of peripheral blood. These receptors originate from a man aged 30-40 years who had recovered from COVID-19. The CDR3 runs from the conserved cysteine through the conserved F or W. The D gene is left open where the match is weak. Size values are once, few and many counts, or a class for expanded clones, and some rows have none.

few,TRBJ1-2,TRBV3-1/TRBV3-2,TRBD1,TGTGCCAGCAGCCAAGGGGGACAGGGGTATGGCTACACCTTC,CASSQGGQGYGYTF
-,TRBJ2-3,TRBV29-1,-,TGCAGCGCCCGAGGGGGGGCGCGCGGAGATACGCAGTATTTT,CSARGGARGDTQYF
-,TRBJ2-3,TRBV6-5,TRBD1,TGTGCCAGCAGTCTTTACAGGGGGTCCACAGATACGCAGTATTTT,CASSLYRGSTDTQYF
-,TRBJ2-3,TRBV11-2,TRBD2,TGTGCCAGCAGCTTTATAAACCTAGCGGGGTTTAGTAGCACAGATACGCAGTATTTT,CASSFINLAGFSSTDTQYF
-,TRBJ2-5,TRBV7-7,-,TGTGCCAGCAGCTTAGGGGGGGGCTATGAGACCCAGTACTTC,CASSLGGGYETQYF
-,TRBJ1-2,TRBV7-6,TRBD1,TGTGCCAGCAGCTTAGCGGCGGGACAGGGATTCTATGGCTACACCTTC,CASSLAAGQGFYGYTF
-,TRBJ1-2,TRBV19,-,TGTGCCAGTAGTCACGACACCGACTATGGCTACACCTTC,CASSHDTDYGYTF
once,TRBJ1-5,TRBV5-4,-,TGTGCCAGCAGCTGGGGGCCTTCCCCCAATCAGCCCCAGCATTTT,CASSWGPSPNQPQHF
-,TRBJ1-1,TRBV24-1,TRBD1,TGTGCCACCAGAGACAGGGGGGGCACTGAAGCTTTCTTT,CATRDRGGTEAFF
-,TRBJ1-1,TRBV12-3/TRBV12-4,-,TGTGCCAGCAGTTCGGACACCCAGCGTGGAGCTTTCTTT,CASSSDTQRGAFF
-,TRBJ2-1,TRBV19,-,TGTGCCAGTATAGGCCGTGAGGGTCGAAACTACAATGAGCAGTTCTTC,CASIGREGRNYNEQFF
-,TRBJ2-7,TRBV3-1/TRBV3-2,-,TGTGCCAGCAGCCTCGGAGGGTTCTACGAGCAGTACTTC,CASSLGGFYEQYF
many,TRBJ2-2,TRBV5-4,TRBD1,TGTGCCAGCAGCAACCGACAGGGGGCCACCGGGGAGCTGTTTTTT,CASSNRQGATGELFF
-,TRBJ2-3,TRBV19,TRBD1,TGTGCCAGTAGTTCAGGGGGAAGCACAGATACGCAGTATTTT,CASSSGGSTDTQYF